This T cell receptor beta chain is drawn from a study of identical twins. No donor was unhealthy or non-Caucasian. Each CDR3 protein gets one entry after TCRdb re-called the 5' RACE reads with MiXCR. The repertoire holds about 520,000 distinct CDR3 sequences, with roughly 21% as singletons. Per the germline V gene, CDR1 is SEHNR and CDR2 is FQNEAQ (reference sequence). V was clipped by 5 bases and J by 10 bases; unmatched bases: 7. This CDR3 has 13 residues. This sample also appeared in a second study, on T cells expressing NK-cell markers.

The gene calls are TRBV7-9 and TRBJ2-1; 8 nucleotides match TRBD1. The origin of this receptor is a woman aged 18-35 years in good health. What was sequenced was CD4+ T cells sorted from blood. CDR3 DNA sequence: TGTGCCAGCAGCAAAGAACAGGGGGGAGAGCAGTTCTTC. Protein product: CASSKEQGGEQFF.